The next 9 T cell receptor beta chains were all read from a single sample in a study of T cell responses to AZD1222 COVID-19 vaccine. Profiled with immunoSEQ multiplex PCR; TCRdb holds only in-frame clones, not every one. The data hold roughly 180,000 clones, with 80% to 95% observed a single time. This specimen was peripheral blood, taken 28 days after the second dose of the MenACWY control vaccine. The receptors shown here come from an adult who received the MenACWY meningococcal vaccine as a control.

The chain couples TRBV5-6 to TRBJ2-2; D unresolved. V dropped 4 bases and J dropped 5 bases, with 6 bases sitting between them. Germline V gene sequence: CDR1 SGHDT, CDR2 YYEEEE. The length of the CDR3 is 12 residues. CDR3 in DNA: TGTGCCAGCAGCCGTGATACCGGGGAGCTGTTTTTT. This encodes CASSRDTGELFF.

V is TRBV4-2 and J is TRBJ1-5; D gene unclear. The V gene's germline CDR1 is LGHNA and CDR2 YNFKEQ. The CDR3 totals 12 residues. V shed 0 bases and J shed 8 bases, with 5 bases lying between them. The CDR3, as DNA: TGTGCCAGCAGCCAAGACGGTAAGCCCCAGCATTTT. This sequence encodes CASSQDGKPQHF.

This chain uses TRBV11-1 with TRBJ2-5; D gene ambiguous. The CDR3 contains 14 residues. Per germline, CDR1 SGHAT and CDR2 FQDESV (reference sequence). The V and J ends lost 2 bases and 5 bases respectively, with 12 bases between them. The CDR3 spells CASSLTGLFETQYF. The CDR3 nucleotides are TGTGCCAGCAGCTTAACGGGTTTGTTTGAGACCCAGTACTTC.

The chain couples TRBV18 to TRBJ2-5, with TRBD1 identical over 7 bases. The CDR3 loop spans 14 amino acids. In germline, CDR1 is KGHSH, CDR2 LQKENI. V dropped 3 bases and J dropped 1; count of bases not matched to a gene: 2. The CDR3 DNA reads TGTGCCAGCTCACCGGGGACAGCCCAAGAGACCCAGTACTTC. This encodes CASSPGTAQETQYF.

CDR3 coding DNA: TGTGCCAGCTCACCGATACTAGCGGGGGGCGTAGGAGAGACCCAGTACTTC. Translated, it gives CASSPILAGGVGETQYF. The genes are TRBV18 and TRBJ2-5, with 12 nucleotides matching TRBD2. Germline CDR1 KGHSH, CDR2 LQKENI. J gave up 4 bases and V 3 bases, and 9 bases lay outside the gene matches. The CDR3 has 17 amino acids.

The CDR3 region has the DNA TGTGCCAGTTCACTAGCGGCCACCTACAATGAGCAGTTCTTC. As protein: CASSLAATYNEQFF. The chain links TRBV2 to TRBJ2-1; 8 bases line up with TRBD2. Germline V gene lookup returns CDR1 SNHLY and CDR2 FYNNEI. V dropped 9 bases and J dropped 2; count of bases not matched to a gene: 6. This CDR3 comprises 14 residues. Looking up the rest from reference TRBV2 and TRBJ2-1 gives the full variable domain: EPEVTQTPSHQVTQMGQEVILRCVPISNHLYFYWYRQILGQKVEFLVSFYNNEISEKSEIFDDQFSVERPDGSNFTLKIRSTKLEDSAMYFCASSLAATYNEQFFGPGTRLTVL.

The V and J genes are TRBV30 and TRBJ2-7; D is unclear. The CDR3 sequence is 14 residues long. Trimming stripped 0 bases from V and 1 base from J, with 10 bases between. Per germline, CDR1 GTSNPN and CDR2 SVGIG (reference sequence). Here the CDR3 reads CAWSVGFRSYEQYF. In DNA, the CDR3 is TGTGCCTGGAGTGTAGGTTTCCGATCCTACGAGCAGTACTTC.

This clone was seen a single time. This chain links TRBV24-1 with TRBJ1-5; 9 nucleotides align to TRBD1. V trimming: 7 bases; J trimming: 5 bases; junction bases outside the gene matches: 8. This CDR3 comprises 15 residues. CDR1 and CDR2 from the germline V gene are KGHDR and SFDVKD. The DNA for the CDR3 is TGTGCCACCAGAATGGCGAGGACAGGGGATCAGCCCCAGCATTTT. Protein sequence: CATRMARTGDQPQHF.

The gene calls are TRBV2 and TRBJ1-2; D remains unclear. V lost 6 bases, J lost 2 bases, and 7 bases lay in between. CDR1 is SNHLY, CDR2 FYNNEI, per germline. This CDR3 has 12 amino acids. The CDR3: CASRGRNYGYTF. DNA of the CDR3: TGTGCCAGCAGAGGACGGAACTATGGCTACACCTTC. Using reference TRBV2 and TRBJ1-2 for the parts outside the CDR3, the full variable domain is EPEVTQTPSHQVTQMGQEVILRCVPISNHLYFYWYRQILGQKVEFLVSFYNNEISEKSEIFDDQFSVERPDGSNFTLKIRSTKLEDSAMYFCASRGRNYGYTFGSGTRLTVV.